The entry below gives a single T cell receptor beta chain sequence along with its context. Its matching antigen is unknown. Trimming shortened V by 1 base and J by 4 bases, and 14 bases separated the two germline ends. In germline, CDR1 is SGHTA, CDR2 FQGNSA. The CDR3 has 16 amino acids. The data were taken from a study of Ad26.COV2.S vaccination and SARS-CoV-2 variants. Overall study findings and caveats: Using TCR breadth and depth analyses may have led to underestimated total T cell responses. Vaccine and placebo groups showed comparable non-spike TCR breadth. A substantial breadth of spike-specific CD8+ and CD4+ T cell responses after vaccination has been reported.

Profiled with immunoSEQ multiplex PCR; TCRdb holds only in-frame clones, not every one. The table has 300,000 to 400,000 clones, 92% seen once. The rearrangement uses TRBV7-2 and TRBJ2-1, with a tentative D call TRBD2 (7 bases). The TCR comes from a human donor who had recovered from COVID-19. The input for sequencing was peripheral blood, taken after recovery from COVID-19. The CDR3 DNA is TGTGCCAGCAGCTTAGTCGGCGGGGGCCGGTACAATGAGCAGTTCTTC. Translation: CASSLVGGGRYNEQFF. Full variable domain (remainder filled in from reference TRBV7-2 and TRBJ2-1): GAGVSQSPSNKVTEKGKDVELRCDPISGHTALYWYRQSLGQGLEFLIYFQGNSAPDKSGLPSDRFSAERTGGSVSTLTIQRTQQEDSAVYLCASSLVGGGRYNEQFFGPGTRLTVL.